This T cell receptor beta chain was profiled in a study of T cells in Graves' hyperthyroidism and ophthalmopathy. Overall study findings and caveats: Blood also carried most thyroid clonotypes expanded above 0.001.

RNA transcripts served as the template for amplifying TCR beta CDR3 regions. The TCR CDR3 first-round RT-PCR relied on the HTBI primer set. A single record per CDR3 protein comes from TCRdb applying MiXCR to the multiplex PCR reads. The repertoire holds 600,000 to 750,000 distinct CDR3 sequences, 17% seen once, with about 16% in the top ten. Only a few counts were recorded for this clonotype. Antigen specificity is unknown. Germline V lookup: CDR1 MDHEN, CDR2 SYDVKM. The CDR3 consists of 15 residues. The V end lost 6 bases, the J end lost 2 bases, and 16 bases lay between the germline ends. The gene calls are TRBV28 and TRBJ1-2; D gene ambiguous. The TCR was taken from a man in his fifties with Graves' hyperthyroidism. The sequencing sample was made of blood. CDR3 nucleotides: TGTGCCAGCAGATCAACGGACGGTCCCAACTATGGCTACACCTTC. Amino acids: CASRSTDGPNYGYTF.